This note documents a single TCR beta chain sequence. The antigen remains unidentified. The sample comes from a study of T cell responses to AZD1222 COVID-19 vaccine. Study findings and constraints: After the peak T cell response, and only then, were repertoires sampled. Females outnumbered males among donors, who were mostly white British; clonal diversity was possibly underestimated.

Clones were sequenced by immunoSEQ multiplex PCR, and TCRdb holds only the in-frame ones, with some missing. The sample gives 90,000 to 100,000 clones, more than 85% of which show up once; 6.5% to 8% is in the top ten. The TCR originated in an adult in good health. The specimen comprised peripheral blood, sampled on day 0 of AZD1222 vaccination.

CDR3 DNA: TGTGCCAGCAGCTCAGTACAGGGTGCGGAAAAACTGTTTTTT. It codes for CASSSVQGAEKLFF. This chain uses TRBV11-2 with TRBJ1-4; D possibly corresponds to TRBD1 (6 bases). Trimming cost V 4 bases and J 8 bases, with 14 bases left between them. CDR1 and CDR2 (germline): SGHAT, FQNNGV. This CDR3 has 14 amino acids. Complete variable domain (other parts from reference TRBV11-2 and TRBJ1-4): EAGVAQSPRYKIIEKRQSVAFWCNPISGHATLYWYQQILGQGPKLLIQFQNNGVVDDSQLPKDRFSAERLKGVDSTLKIQPAKLEDSAVYLCASSSVQGAEKLFFGSGTQLSVL.